This note documents a single T cell receptor beta chain sequence. What it binds is not known. No patient escaped relapse after autologous stem cell transplantation, and brentuximab vedotin exposure varied. Best responses fell into complete response, partial response or progressive disease. The sample comes from a study of PD-1 blockade in classical Hodgkin lymphoma. General study points: Significantly greater TCR diversity emerged by C4D1 in CD4+ cells but not CD8+ cells. Relative to healthy donors, newly diagnosed patients reportedly had lower baseline TCR diversity, which was reported as lower still in relapsed/refractory patients.

Sequencing used immunoSEQ multiplex PCR; TCRdb keeps in-frame clones, though not all of them. The sample shows roughly 20,000 clones, 84% of them seen only once. The CDR3 is 15 residues long. With 2 bases clipped from V and 6 bases from J, the junction kept 6 bases outside the gene matches. CDR1 is SGDLS, CDR2 YYNGEE, per germline. The sequencing here drew on peripheral blood mononuclear cells (PBMCs), taken at baseline. The TCR comes from a human donor with classical Hodgkin lymphoma. V and J are TRBV9 and TRBJ2-2, with 8 bases fitting TRBD2. CDR3 loop: CASSVLRGGAGELFF. The DNA for the CDR3 is TGTGCCAGCAGCGTTCTACGGGGGGGCGCCGGGGAGCTGTTTTTT.